This T cell receptor (beta chain) comes out of a study of cytomegalovirus exposure and HLA in healthy donors. Primers for the PCR totalled 60 Vbeta and 13 Jbeta. TCRdb's copy holds only in-frame clones and misses some; the assay was immunoSEQ multiplex PCR. The profile shows some 170,000 clones, about four fifths of them singletons. This CDR3 has 17 residues. Germline V gene lookup returns CDR1 SGHVS and CDR2 FQNEAQ. Trimming at V came to 1 base and at J to 2 bases, leaving 6 bases not matched to a gene. V is TRBV7-8 and J is TRBJ2-3; 10 bases align to TRBD2. The clonotype was recovered from a woman aged 18-35 years in good health and CMV-seropositive. The sequencing sample was made of PBMCs. CDR3 DNA: TGTGCCAGCAGCTTAGTCGCTAGCGGGGGATTCACAGATACGCAGTATTTT. This sequence encodes CASSLVASGGFTDTQYF.